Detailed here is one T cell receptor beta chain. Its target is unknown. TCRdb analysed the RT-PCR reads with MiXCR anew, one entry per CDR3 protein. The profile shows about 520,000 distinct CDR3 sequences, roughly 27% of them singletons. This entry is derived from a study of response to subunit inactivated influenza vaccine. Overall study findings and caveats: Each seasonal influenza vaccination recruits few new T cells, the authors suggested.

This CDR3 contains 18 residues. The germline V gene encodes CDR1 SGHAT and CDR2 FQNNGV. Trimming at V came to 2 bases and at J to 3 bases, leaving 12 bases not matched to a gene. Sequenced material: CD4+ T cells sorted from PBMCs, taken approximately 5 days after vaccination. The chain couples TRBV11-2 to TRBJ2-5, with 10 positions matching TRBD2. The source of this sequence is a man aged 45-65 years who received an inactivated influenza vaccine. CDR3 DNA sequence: TGTGCCAGCAGCTTATTGGGCCGTAGCGGGGGGCGGGAAGAGACCCAGTACTTC. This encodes CASSLLGRSGGREETQYF.